These 14 T cell receptor beta chains came from one sample sequenced in a study of T cells expressing NK-cell markers. TCRdb processed the 5' RACE reads again and assigns one entry to each CDR3 protein, with no DNA. The sample has about 260,000 distinct CDR3 sequences, and its top ten clones hold roughly 4.2%. Sequencing was done on a sample of blood T cells: a sorted CD56 or NKG2C T cell subset, CD4+ or CD8+ T cells, or bulk PBMC T cells (not recorded which). These TCRs come from a woman aged 18 to 75 in good health.

The rearrangement uses TRBV20-1 and TRBJ2-7; checking the TCRdb D call of TRBD1 is not possible without DNA. The germline gives CDR1 DFQATT, CDR2 SNEGSKA (reference sequence). CDR3 length equals 11 residues. The CDR3 is CSASHQGAMYF.

The chain carries TRBV7-2 and TRBJ1-1. Germline-derived CDR1 and CDR2 are SGHTA and FQGNSA. The CDR3 sequence is 13 residues long. CDR3 region: CASSSQAGAEAFF.

The rearrangement uses TRBV12-3 or TRBV12-4 and TRBJ2-3; TCRdb's D call of TRBD2 is untestable without DNA. The CDR3 length is 16 residues. CDR3 residues: CASSLGDYPKGDTQYF.

V usage is TRBV14 and J usage is TRBJ2-7; the D call of TRBD2 rests on TCRdb alone, since no DNA is present to check it. The CDR3 contains 17 residues. The V gene's germline CDR1 is SGHDN and CDR2 FVKESK. CDR3 residues: CASSQDAAGGPSYEQYF.

This rearrangement joins TRBV29-1 to TRBJ2-3; TCRdb indicates TRBD2, and absent DNA this call remains unverified. Germline V gives CDR1 SQVTM, CDR2 ANQGSEA. This CDR3 spans 15 amino acids. CDR3 region: CSVHGLAGVLNTQYF.

CDR3 amino acids: CASSSQGRGNYGYTF. This sequence joins TRBV27 and TRBJ1-2; TCRdb's D call of TRBD1 is untestable without DNA. The V gene's germline CDR1 is MNHEY and CDR2 SMNVEV (reference sequence). The CDR3 has 15 amino acids.

V is TRBV2 and J is TRBJ1-5; the D call of TRBD1 rests on TCRdb alone, since no DNA is present to check it. The CDR3 extends over 15 amino acids. The germline CDR1 and CDR2 sequences are SNHLY and FYNNEI. The CDR3 spells CASSDTRISNQPQHF.

This rearrangement joins TRBV6-1 to TRBJ2-3; lacking DNA, the TRBD2 call made by TCRdb goes unchecked. Germline-derived CDR1 and CDR2 are MNHNS and SASEGT. The CDR3 has 16 amino acids. CDR3 protein: CASRRTIRGYTDTQYF.

The gene calls are TRBV29-1 and TRBJ2-7; TCRdb's D call, TRBD2, is unchecked because there is no DNA. Germline V gene data show CDR1 as SQVTM and CDR2 as ANQGSEA. The CDR3 is 15 residues long. CDR3 sequence: CSVVRTSGRSHEQYF.

The rearrangement joins TRBV12-3 or TRBV12-4 to TRBJ2-4. The CDR3 loop spans 14 amino acids. CDR3 loop: CASSLVEQNGIQYF.

CDR3 residues: CASSLTGPSAPQETQYF. The genes are TRBV7-3 and TRBJ2-5; TCRdb's assignment of TRBD2 cannot be checked, as there is no DNA. Germline CDR1 reads SGHTA; CDR2 reads FQGTGA. The CDR3 sequence is 17 residues long.

The chain uses TRBV20-1 and TRBJ2-1; lacking DNA, the TRBD2 call made by TCRdb goes unchecked. The CDR3 spans 15 residues. Germline values: CDR1 DFQATT, CDR2 SNEGSKA (reference sequence). The CDR3 reads CSARGATSVYNEQFF.

The rearrangement joins TRBV29-1 to TRBJ2-7; checking the TCRdb D call of TRBD1 is not possible without DNA. CDR1 is SQVTM and CDR2 is ANQGSEA in the germline V gene. The CDR3 sequence is 12 residues long. The CDR3 loop reads CSVAKGGGEQYF.

This chain links TRBV5-4 with TRBJ2-5. This CDR3 is 14 amino acids long. Germline lookup yields CDR1 SGHNT and CDR2 YYREEE (reference sequence). This CDR3 reads CASSFQRQQETQYF.